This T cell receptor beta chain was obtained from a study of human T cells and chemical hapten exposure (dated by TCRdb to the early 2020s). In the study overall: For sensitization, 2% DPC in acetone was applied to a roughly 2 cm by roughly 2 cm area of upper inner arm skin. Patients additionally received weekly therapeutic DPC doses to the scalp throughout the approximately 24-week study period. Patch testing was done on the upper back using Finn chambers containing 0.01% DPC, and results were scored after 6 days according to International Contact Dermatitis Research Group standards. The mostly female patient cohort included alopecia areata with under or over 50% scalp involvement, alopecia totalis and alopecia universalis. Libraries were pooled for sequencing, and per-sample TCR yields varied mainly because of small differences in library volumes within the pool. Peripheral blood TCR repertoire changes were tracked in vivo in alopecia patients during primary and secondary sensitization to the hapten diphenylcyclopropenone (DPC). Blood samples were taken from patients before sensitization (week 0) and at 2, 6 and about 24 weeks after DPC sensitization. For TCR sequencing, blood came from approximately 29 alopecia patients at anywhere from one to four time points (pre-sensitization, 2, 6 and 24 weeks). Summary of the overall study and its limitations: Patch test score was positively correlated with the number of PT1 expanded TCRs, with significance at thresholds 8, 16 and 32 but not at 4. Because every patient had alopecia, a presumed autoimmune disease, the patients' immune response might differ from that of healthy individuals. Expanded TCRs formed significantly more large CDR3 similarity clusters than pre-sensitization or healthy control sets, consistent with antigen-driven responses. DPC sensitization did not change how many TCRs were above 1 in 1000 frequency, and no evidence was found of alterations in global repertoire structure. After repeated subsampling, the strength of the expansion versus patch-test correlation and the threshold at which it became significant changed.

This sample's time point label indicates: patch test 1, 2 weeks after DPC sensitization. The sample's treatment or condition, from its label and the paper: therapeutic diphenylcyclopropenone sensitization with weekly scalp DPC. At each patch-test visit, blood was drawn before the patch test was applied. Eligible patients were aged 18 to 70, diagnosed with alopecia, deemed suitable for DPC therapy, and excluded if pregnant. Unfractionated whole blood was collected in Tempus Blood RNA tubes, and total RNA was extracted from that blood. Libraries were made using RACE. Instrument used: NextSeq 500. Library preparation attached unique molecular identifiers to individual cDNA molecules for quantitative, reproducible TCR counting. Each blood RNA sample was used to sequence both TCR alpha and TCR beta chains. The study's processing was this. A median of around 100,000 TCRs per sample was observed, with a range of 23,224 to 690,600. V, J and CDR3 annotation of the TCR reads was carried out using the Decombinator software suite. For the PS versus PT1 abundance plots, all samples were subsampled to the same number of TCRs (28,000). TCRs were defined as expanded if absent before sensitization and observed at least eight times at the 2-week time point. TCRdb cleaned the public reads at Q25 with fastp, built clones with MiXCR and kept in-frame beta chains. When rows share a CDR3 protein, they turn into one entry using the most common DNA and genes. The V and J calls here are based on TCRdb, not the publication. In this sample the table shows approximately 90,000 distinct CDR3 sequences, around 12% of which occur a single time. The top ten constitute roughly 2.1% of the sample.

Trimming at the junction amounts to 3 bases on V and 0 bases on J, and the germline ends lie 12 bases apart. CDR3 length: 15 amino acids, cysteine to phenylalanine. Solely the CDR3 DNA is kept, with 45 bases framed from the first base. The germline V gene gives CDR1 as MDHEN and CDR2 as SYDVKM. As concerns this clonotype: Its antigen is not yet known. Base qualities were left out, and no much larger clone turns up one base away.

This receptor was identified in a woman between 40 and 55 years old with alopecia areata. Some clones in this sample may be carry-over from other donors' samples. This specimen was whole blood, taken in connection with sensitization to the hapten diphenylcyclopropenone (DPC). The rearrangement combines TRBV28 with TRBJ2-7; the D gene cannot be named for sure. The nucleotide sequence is TGTGCCAGCAGTTTGGGCCCTGATAGCTCCTACGAGCAGTACTTC. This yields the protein CASSLGPDSSYEQYF.